What follows are 7 T cell receptor beta chains derived from one specimen sequenced in a study of blood T cell repertoires in COVID-19. The assay was immunoSEQ multiplex PCR, and TCRdb's table has in-frame clones only and misses some. The sample gives 50,000 or so clones, 70% to 90% of which show up once; approximately 14% is in the top ten. Sequenced: peripheral blood. Receptors originate from a man between 65 and 79 years old with acute or convalescent COVID-19.

Ten or more counts support this clone. V is TRBV14 and J is TRBJ1-1; D is unresolved. Trimming removed 0 bases from V and 1 base from J, with 9 bases in between. Germline V CDR1 and CDR2: SGHDN, FVKESK. CDR3 length: 15 residues. CDR3 region: CASSQDRRANTEAFF. CDR3 coding DNA: TGTGCCAGCAGCCAAGACAGGAGGGCGAACACTGAAGCTTTCTTT.

The chain recombines TRBV5-1 with TRBJ2-3, with 7 bases lining up with TRBD1. The CDR3 is 17 amino acids. J was trimmed by 5 bases and V by 0 bases; bases with no gene match: 12. Per the germline V gene, CDR1 is SGHRS and CDR2 is YFSETQ. The CDR3 coding sequence is TGCGCCAGCAGCTTGGAGCGGACAGGCATTGGTATAGATACGCAGTATTTT. Its protein product is CASSLERTGIGIDTQYF.

J is TRBJ2-1 and V is TRBV7-3; D possibly corresponds to TRBD1 (5 bases). The CDR3 is 15 amino acids. V was pared by 0 bases and J by 0 bases, with 6 bases between. Germline loops: CDR1 SGHTA, CDR2 FQGTGA. CDR3 region: CASSLTGDSYNEQFF. The CDR3 nucleotides are TGTGCCAGCAGCTTAACAGGGGACTCCTACAATGAGCAGTTCTTC. Full variable domain (outside the CDR3, taken from reference TRBV7-3 and TRBJ2-1): GAGVSQTPSNKVTEKGKYVELRCDPISGHTALYWYRQSLGQGPEFLIYFQGTGAADDSGLPNDRFFAVRPEGSVSTLKIQRTERGDSAVYLCASSLTGDSYNEQFFGPGTRLTVL.

The V call is TRBV9, the J call TRBJ2-2; D might be TRBD2 (6 bases). The CDR3 has 14 amino acids. From germline, CDR1 is SGDLS and CDR2 YYNGEE. V was shortened by 3 bases and J by 6 bases, with 12 bases between the two germline ends. CDR3 nucleotides: TGTGCCAGCAGCGCCACCCCGGGGGCCGGGGAGCTGTTTTTT. This encodes CASSATPGAGELFF.

The chain carries TRBV6-5 and TRBJ2-2, with D perhaps TRBD1 (6 bases). The CDR3 sequence is 14 residues long. CDR1 MNHEY and CDR2 SVGAGI come from the germline V gene. V was cut by 6 bases and J by 1 base, with 9 bases left in between. DNA for the CDR3: TGTGCCAGCAGGCCGACAGGGAACACCGGGGAGCTGTTTTTT. It yields the protein CASRPTGNTGELFF.

This chain joins TRBV11-3 and TRBJ2-4; 7 bases are a match to TRBD1. Germline V lookup: CDR1 SGHNT, CDR2 YENEEA. The CDR3 is 15 residues long. The J segment lost 10 bases and the V segment lost 5 bases, leaving 14 bases of the junction unmatched. The CDR3 spells CASSVTGVPPSIQYF. CDR3 in DNA: TGTGCCAGCAGCGTAACAGGGGTCCCTCCAAGTATTCAGTACTTC.

With respect to this clone: Distinct nucleotide sequences in the sample also encode this CDR3. V gene TRBV7-2 combines with J gene TRBJ2-3; possible D gene TRBD2, 5 bases. The germline V gene has CDR1 SGHTA and CDR2 FQGNSA. This CDR3 has 15 residues. Trimming stripped 2 bases from V and 3 bases from J, with 12 bases between. CDR3 sequence (DNA): TGTGCCAGCAGCTTATATGGGTCGGGAACAGATACGCAGTATTTT. It yields the protein CASSLYGSGTDTQYF.